This is a list of T cell receptor beta chains from one sample in a study of human T cells and chemical hapten exposure. TCRdb reanalysed the RACE reads using MiXCR and keeps one entry per CDR3 protein. Among around 60,000 distinct CDR3 sequences listed, approximately 6.7% were seen once. Here the sequenced sample was whole blood, taken in connection with sensitization to the hapten diphenylcyclopropenone (DPC). These receptors were obtained from a woman aged 30 to 39 with alopecia areata. Some clones in this sample may be carry-over from other donors' samples. The CDR3 runs from the conserved cysteine through the conserved F or W. The D gene is left open where the match is weak. Expanded clones are given a class, and other clones once, few, many or no size at all.

>many|-|TRBJ2-3|TRBV7-9
CASSFQGPTDTQYF
TGTGCCAGCAGCTTTCAGGGCCCCACAGATACGCAGTATTTT
>many|-|TRBJ1-1|TRBV7-9
CASSSQGFTEAFF
TGTGCCAGCAGCTCCCAGGGTTTCACTGAAGCTTTCTTT
>few|-|TRBJ1-4|TRBV30
CAWSVSATNEKLFF
TGTGCCTGGAGTGTGTCCGCAACTAATGAAAAACTGTTTTTT
>few|-|TRBJ2-2|TRBV3-1
CASRAGWKANTGELFF
TGTGCCAGCCGCGCGGGCTGGAAAGCGAACACCGGGGAGCTGTTTTTT
>many|-|TRBJ2-1|TRBV12-3/TRBV12-4
CASSRDIANNEQFF
TGTGCCAGCAGTCGGGACATTGCCAACAATGAGCAGTTCTTC
>many|-|TRBJ1-1|TRBV15
CATSRPLQEVLF
TGTGCCACCAGCAGACCGTTACAGGAGGTTCTCTTT
>many|-|TRBJ1-1|TRBV18
CASSPSWRVAEAFF
TGTGCCAGCTCACCATCGTGGAGGGTAGCTGAAGCTTTCTTT
>-|-|TRBJ1-5|TRBV20-1
CSARDLTGGGQPQHF
TGCAGTGCTAGAGATTTGACCGGGGGCGGTCAGCCCCAGCATTTT
>many|TRBD1|TRBJ1-5|TRBV28
CASSLDRGYQPQHF
TGTGCCAGCAGTTTAGACAGGGGCTATCAGCCCCAGCATTTT
>many|-|TRBJ2-7|TRBV20-1
CSTGTSYEQYF
TGCAGCACAGGGACCAGCTACGAGCAGTACTTC
>many|TRBD1|TRBJ1-1|TRBV20-1
CSAGREGTGLTEAFF
TGCAGTGCGGGTAGAGAAGGGACAGGGCTGACTGAAGCTTTCTTT
>-|-|TRBJ1-1|TRBV5-1
CASSIGDKYTEAFF
TGCGCCAGCAGCATAGGGGACAAATACACTGAAGCTTTCTTT